This passage covers 23 T cell receptor beta chains from one sample sequenced in a study of sequential checkpoint blockade in melanoma. The protocol was immunoSEQ multiplex PCR, while the TCRdb copy is restricted to in-frame clones and leaves out a portion. The table has about 12,000 clones, less than 70% seen once. As to treatment: randomized to nivolumab then ipilimumab (arm A) or the reverse (arm B). The source was CD8+ T cells sorted from blood (inferred from file names), collected from a patient given nivolumab and ipilimumab in sequence. These receptors came from a human donor with melanoma.

The chain joins TRBV7-9 to TRBJ1-2; 9 bases align to TRBD1. This CDR3 contains 19 residues. CDR1 SEHNR and CDR2 FQNEAQ come from the germline V gene (reference sequence). V dropped 4 bases and J dropped 4; count of bases not matched to a gene: 19. The CDR3 reads CASSSGGGDRVTTIYGYTF. The CDR3 DNA is TGTGCCAGCAGCTCAGGTGGAGGGGACAGGGTGACCACCATCTATGGCTACACCTTC.

The chain is built from TRBV21-1 and TRBJ2-7; the table's TRBD1 call for D was not verified on the DNA. TRBV21-1 is tagged as a pseudogene. The CDR3 is made up of 15 amino acids. The CDR3 bases are TGTGCCAGCACCAAATCAGGGATTAGCTCCTACGAGCAGTACTTC. It yields the protein CASTKSGISSYEQYF.

The chain uses TRBV6-4 and TRBJ1-5; D unresolved. Trimming removed 7 bases from V and 6 bases from J, with 28 bases in between. The CDR3 covers 18 residues. Per germline, CDR1 MRHNA and CDR2 SNTAGT. The CDR3 sequence: CASIYSVRPPGKRQPQHF. In DNA form, the CDR3 reads TGTGCCAGCATCTACTCGGTTCGGCCGCCCGGTAAGCGTCAGCCCCAGCATTTT.

The chain joins TRBV7-3 to TRBJ2-3, with D possibly being TRBD2 (5 bases). V was pared by 5 bases and J by 0 bases, with 12 bases between. This CDR3 has 15 residues. Germline V CDR1 and CDR2: SGHTA, FQGTGA. The CDR3 DNA follows: TGTGCCAGCAGCCGGACTGGTATAAGCACAGATACGCAGTATTTT. It encodes CASSRTGISTDTQYF. Looking up the rest from reference TRBV7-3 and TRBJ2-3 gives the full variable domain: GAGVSQTPSNKVTEKGKYVELRCDPISGHTALYWYRQSLGQGPEFLIYFQGTGAADDSGLPNDRFFAVRPEGSVSTLKIQRTERGDSAVYLCASSRTGISTDTQYFGPGTRLTVL.

This clone was recorded only once. The V gene is TRBV19, the J gene TRBJ2-4; D might be TRBD1 (5 bases). Germline lookup yields CDR1 LNHDA and CDR2 SQIVND (reference sequence). Trimming cost V 3 bases and J 0 bases, with 21 bases left between them. The CDR3 has 19 amino acids. CDR3 sequence: CASSIGGAVGLLAKNIQYF. In DNA form, the CDR3 reads TGTGCCAGTAGTATCGGTGGGGCGGTGGGCCTGCTAGCCAAAAACATTCAGTACTTC.

V usage is TRBV7-2 and J usage is TRBJ2-1; 9 positions agree with TRBD2. Trimming took 5 bases from V and 9 from J; bases not matched to a gene: 14. Germline CDR1 reads SGHTA; CDR2 reads FQGNSA. This CDR3 spans 16 amino acids. CDR3 DNA sequence: TGTGCCAGCAGCGAGCTTAGCGGGGGAAAATCCAGTGAGCAGTTCTTC. Translated: CASSELSGGKSSEQFF.

This chain connects TRBV9 to TRBJ2-3; tentatively, D is TRBD1 (6 bases). The germline V gene encodes CDR1 SGDLS and CDR2 YYNGEE. V was trimmed by 4 bases and J by 4 bases, leaving 19 bases between them. The CDR3 has 16 amino acids. CDR3 bases: TGTGCCAGCAGCCCCCTGGACAGCCCAAGTTCAGATACGCAGTATTTT. The encoded protein is CASSPLDSPSSDTQYF. The whole variable domain, remainder taken from reference TRBV9 and TRBJ2-3, is DSGVTQTPKHLITATGQRVTLRCSPRSGDLSVYWYQQSLDQGLQFLIQYYNGEERAKGNILERFSAQQFPDLHSELNLSSLELGDSALYFCASSPLDSPSSDTQYFGPGTRLTVL.

The sample holds one count of this clone. The chain is built from TRBV4-2 and TRBJ2-1, with 8 bases aligning to TRBD2. V lost 4 bases to trimming and J lost 4 bases; unmatched junction nucleotides: 6. The CDR3 sequence is 15 residues long. Germline-derived CDR1 and CDR2 are LGHNA and YNFKEQ. CDR3 residues: CASSRASGPYNEQFF. As DNA, the CDR3 is TGTGCCAGCAGCCGGGCTAGCGGGCCGTACAATGAGCAGTTCTTC.

This chain links TRBV6-5 with TRBJ2-2; TRBD1 matches 7 bases. V shed 0 bases and J 0 bases; nucleotides not matched to a gene: 1. The germline gives CDR1 MNHEY, CDR2 SVGAGI. This CDR3 contains 16 residues. The CDR3 DNA follows: TGTGCCAGCAGTTACTCTGGGACAGCGAACACCGGGGAGCTGTTTTTT. Translating gives CASSYSGTANTGELFF.

This clone showed up just once. The chain carries TRBV5-6 and TRBJ2-5, with TRBD1 as a possible D gene (5 bases). The CDR3 totals 13 residues. CDR1 and CDR2 (germline): SGHDT, YYEEEE. V was shortened by 4 bases and J by 7 bases, with 14 bases between the two germline ends. The CDR3 DNA is TGTGCCAGCAGCCCGGAAGGGGCCCCGACCCAGTACTTC. This translates into CASSPEGAPTQYF.

Within the sample, this clone is medium-sized. The chain has TRBV7-9 and TRBJ1-1, with D unclear. Trimming removed 1 base from V and 5 bases from J, with 8 bases in between. Germline CDR1 SEHNR, CDR2 FQNEAQ (reference sequence). This CDR3 region has 13 residues. The CDR3 DNA follows: TGTGCCAGCAGCTTAGGTCCGAGTACTGAAGCTTTCTTT. It yields the protein CASSLGPSTEAFF.

The rearrangement uses TRBV7-8 and TRBJ2-2; 9 bases map to TRBD1. This CDR3 contains 16 residues. Per germline, CDR1 SGHVS and CDR2 FQNEAQ. The J segment lost 4 bases and the V segment lost 5 bases, leaving 8 bases of the junction unmatched. CDR3 protein: CASSLRTGVFTGELFF. In DNA, the CDR3 is TGTGCCAGCAGCCTGAGGACAGGGGTTTTCACCGGGGAGCTGTTTTTT.

The chain uses TRBV9 and TRBJ2-5; 7 nucleotides match TRBD1. Near its end, the DNA agrees better with TRBJ2-7, so the J call may be wrong. Germline values: CDR1 SGDLS, CDR2 YYNGEE. This CDR3 comprises 15 residues. The CDR3 DNA sequence: TGTGCCAGCAGCGCGACAGGGTTATCGTCCTACGAGCAGTACTTC. Protein: CASSATGLSSYEQYF.

The chain is built from TRBV19 and TRBJ1-5, with D perhaps matching TRBD1 (6 bases). Deletions cut 4 bases from V and 0 bases from J, with 10 bases between. The CDR3 length is 15 residues. Germline V lookup: CDR1 LNHDA, CDR2 SQIVND (reference sequence). CDR3 residues: CASSRTVNSNQPQHF. Here the CDR3 DNA reads TGTGCCAGTAGTAGGACAGTGAATAGCAATCAGCCCCAGCATTTT.

The CDR3 here is CAWSVTWEAQQFF. The CDR3 DNA reads TGTGCCTGGAGCGTAACATGGGAGGCCCAACAGTTCTTC. The rearrangement links TRBV30 to TRBJ2-1, with D possibly being TRBD2 (6 bases). Looked up from germline, CDR1 is GTSNPN and CDR2 is SVGIG (reference sequence). The CDR3 loop spans 13 amino acids. V lost 3 bases and J lost 13, with 19 bases in between.

The rearrangement links TRBV29-1 to TRBJ2-1; TRBD1 matches 9 bases. J was trimmed by 6 bases and V by 3 bases; bases with no gene match: 6. The CDR3 sequence is 14 residues long. The germline V gene has CDR1 SQVTM and CDR2 ANQGSEA. In nucleotides, the CDR3 is TGCAGCGTTGAGACCGGGACAGGGCTCAATGAGCAGTTCTTC. Translated: CSVETGTGLNEQFF.

This clone occurred a few times. This chain joins TRBV5-4 and TRBJ2-3, with no clear D. The CDR3 consists of 12 residues. Germline V gene lookup returns CDR1 SGHNT and CDR2 YYREEE (reference sequence). The V end lost 3 bases, the J end lost 6 bases, and 8 bases lay between the germline ends. The CDR3 region is CASSSSVDTQYF. The DNA of the CDR3 is TGTGCCAGCAGCTCCTCGGTGGATACGCAGTATTTT.

The chain joins TRBV11-2 to TRBJ2-3; tentative D call: TRBD2 (6 bases). The CDR3 totals 13 residues. V was shortened by 10 bases and J by 7 bases, with 18 bases between the two germline ends. Per the germline V gene, CDR1 is SGHAT and CDR2 is FQNNGV. CDR3 residues: CATWDSLRYTQYF. The CDR3 nucleotides read TGTGCCACCTGGGACTCATTGCGGTATACGCAGTATTTT.

The J gene is TRBJ2-1, the V gene TRBV11-3, with 8 positions matching TRBD2. The length of the CDR3 is 13 residues. Germline V CDR1 and CDR2: SGHNT, YENEEA. V lost 4 bases, J lost 8 bases, and 4 bases stayed unmatched. CDR3 loop: CASSSLAGDEQFF. Here the CDR3 DNA reads TGTGCCAGCAGCTCTCTAGCGGGCGATGAGCAGTTCTTC.

The genes are TRBV29-1 and TRBJ2-1; TRBD2 agrees at 7 bases. The germline CDR1 and CDR2 sequences are SQVTM and ANQGSEA. V lost 3 bases and J lost 4; bases outside the gene matches: 12. The CDR3 totals 16 residues. CDR3 region: CSVDDFGAGEYNEQFF. Written as DNA, the CDR3 is TGCAGCGTTGACGACTTTGGGGCGGGGGAGTACAATGAGCAGTTCTTC.

This clone was observed a handful of times. The chain joins TRBV4-2 to TRBJ2-7; D possibly corresponds to TRBD1 (5 bases). With 1 base removed from V and 2 bases from J, the gap between germline ends came to 9 bases. CDR1 is LGHNA, CDR2 YNFKEQ, per germline. The CDR3 length is 14 residues. DNA for the CDR3: TGTGCCAGCAGCCAAGCAGGCAGGGCCTACGAGCAGTACTTC. Its translation: CASSQAGRAYEQYF.

Only one count was recorded for this clone. The rearrangement joins TRBV7-9 to TRBJ1-2; 10 nucleotides match TRBD1. The CDR3 totals 14 residues. CDR1 and CDR2 (germline): SEHNR, FQNEAQ (reference sequence). V gave up 5 bases and J gave up 7 bases; unmatched junction bases: 7. CDR3 bases: TGTGCCAGCAGCCAAAGACAGGGGGCAGGTGGCTACACCTTC. Protein sequence: CASSQRQGAGGYTF. Based on the CDR3 plus reference TRBV7-9 and TRBJ1-2, the full variable domain is DTGVSQNPRHKITKRGQNVTFRCDPISEHNRLYWYRQTLGQGPEFLTYFQNEAQLEKSRLLSDRFSAERPKGSFSTLEIQRTEQGDSAMYLCASSQRQGAGGYTFGSGTRLTVV.

This sequence joins TRBV28 and TRBJ2-1; the match to TRBD2 covers 8 bases. The CDR3 loop spans 16 amino acids. Germline assignment: CDR1 MDHEN and CDR2 SYDVKM. Trimming at V came to 2 bases and at J to 8 bases, leaving 11 bases not matched to a gene. CDR3 sequence: CASSLDGTRIVDEQFF. The CDR3 DNA reads as TGTGCCAGCAGTTTAGATGGGACTAGAATCGTTGATGAGCAGTTCTTC.